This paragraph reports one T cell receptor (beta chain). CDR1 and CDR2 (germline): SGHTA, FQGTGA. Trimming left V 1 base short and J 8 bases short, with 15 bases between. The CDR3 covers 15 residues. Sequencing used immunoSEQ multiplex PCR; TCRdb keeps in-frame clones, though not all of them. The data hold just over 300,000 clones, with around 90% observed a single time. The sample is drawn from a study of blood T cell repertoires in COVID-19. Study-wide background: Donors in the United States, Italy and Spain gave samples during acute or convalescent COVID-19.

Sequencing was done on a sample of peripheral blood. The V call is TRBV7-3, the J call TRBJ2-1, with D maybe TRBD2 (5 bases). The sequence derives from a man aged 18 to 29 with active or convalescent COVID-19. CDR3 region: CASSLNGLRLDEQFF. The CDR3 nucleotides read TGTGCCAGCAGCTTAAATGGACTGCGTCTGGATGAGCAGTTCTTC.